This T cell receptor beta chain was sequenced in a study of neurological immune-mediated disorders. The study, taken as a whole, reports: Sharing of CDR3 amino acid sequences among expanded clones across subjects was absent, suggesting private repertoires in all groups.

As for the cDNA, it was generated by 5'RACE with 10-nucleotide random UMIs. Over 160 million TCR-beta sequences from 15-18 subjects came from every sequencing run. One entry per CDR3 protein results from TCRdb running MiXCR on the 5' RACE reads. The repertoire has approximately 47,000 distinct CDR3 sequences, about 13% of them found once; the top ten carry about an eighth. Noted time point: longitudinal time-point 3. This clonotype was observed at least ten times. Its antigen remains unidentified. Germline V gives CDR1 MNHEY, CDR2 SVGEGT. V lost 2 bases and J lost 6, with 14 bases in between. CDR3 length: 15 amino acids.

The sequencing input was PBMCs. This clonotype was sampled from a man aged 25 to 40 in good health. The J gene is TRBJ2-4, the V gene TRBV6-2 or TRBV6-3; D perhaps matches TRBD1 (6 bases). CDR3 sequence: CASSYLDSRGNIQYF. The DNA of the CDR3 is TGTGCCAGCAGTTACCTGGACAGTAGAGGAAACATTCAGTACTTC.